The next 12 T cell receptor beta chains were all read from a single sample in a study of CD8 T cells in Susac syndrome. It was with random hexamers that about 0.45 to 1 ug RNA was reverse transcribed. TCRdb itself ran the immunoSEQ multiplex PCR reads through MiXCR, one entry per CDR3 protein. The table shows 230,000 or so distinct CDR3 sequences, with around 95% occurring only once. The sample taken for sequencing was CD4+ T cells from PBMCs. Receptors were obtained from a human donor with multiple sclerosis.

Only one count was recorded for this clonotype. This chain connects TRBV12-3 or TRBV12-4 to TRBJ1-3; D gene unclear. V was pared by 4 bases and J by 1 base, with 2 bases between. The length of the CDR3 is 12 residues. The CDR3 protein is CASSYSGNTIYF. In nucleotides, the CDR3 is TGTGCCAGCAGTTATTCTGGAAACACCATATATTTT.

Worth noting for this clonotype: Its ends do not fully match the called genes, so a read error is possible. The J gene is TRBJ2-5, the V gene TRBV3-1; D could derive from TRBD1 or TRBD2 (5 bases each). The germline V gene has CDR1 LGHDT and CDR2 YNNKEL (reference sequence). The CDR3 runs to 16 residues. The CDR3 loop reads CASGQRDVGATETQYF. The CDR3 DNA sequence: TGTGCCAGCGGCCAAAGGGACGTCGGGGCCACGGAGACCCAGTACTTC.

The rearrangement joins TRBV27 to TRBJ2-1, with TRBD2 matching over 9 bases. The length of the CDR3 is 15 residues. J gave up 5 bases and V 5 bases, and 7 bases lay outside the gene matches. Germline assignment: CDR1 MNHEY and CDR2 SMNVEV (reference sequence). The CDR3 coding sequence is TGTGCCAGCAGTCCCGGACTAGCGAGAAACAATGAGCAGTTCTTC. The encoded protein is CASSPGLARNNEQFF.

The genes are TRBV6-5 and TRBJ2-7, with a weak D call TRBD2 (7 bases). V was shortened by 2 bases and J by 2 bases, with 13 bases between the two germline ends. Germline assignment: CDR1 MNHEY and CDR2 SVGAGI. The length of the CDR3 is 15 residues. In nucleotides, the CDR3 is TGTGCCAGCAGTTACAAGGGGGGGGGAACCTACGAGCAGTACTTC. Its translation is CASSYKGGGTYEQYF.

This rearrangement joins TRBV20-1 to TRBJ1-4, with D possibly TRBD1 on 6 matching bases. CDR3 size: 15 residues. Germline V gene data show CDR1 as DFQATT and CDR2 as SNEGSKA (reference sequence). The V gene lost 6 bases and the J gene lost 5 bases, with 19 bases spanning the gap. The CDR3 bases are TGCAGTGCCCAACCGACCGGGACACAGAATGAAAAACTGTTTTTT. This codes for CSAQPTGTQNEKLFF.

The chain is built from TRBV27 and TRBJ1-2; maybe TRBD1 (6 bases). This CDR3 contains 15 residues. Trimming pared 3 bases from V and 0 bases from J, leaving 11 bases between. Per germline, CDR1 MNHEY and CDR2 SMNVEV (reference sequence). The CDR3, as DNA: TGTGCCAGCAGTTTCGGACAGCCGGCTAACTATGGCTACACCTTC. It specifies CASSFGQPANYGYTF.

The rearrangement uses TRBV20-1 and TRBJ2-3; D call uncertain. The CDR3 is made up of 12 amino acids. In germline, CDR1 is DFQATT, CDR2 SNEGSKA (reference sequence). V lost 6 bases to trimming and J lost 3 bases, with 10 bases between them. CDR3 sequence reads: CSAPTRTDTQYF. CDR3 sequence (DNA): TGCAGTGCCCCCACGAGAACAGATACGCAGTATTTT.

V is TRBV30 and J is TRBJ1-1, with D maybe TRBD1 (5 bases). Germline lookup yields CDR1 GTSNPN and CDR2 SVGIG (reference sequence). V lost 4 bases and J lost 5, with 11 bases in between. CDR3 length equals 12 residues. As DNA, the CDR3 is TGTGCCTGGAAGAGGGGAACGACTGAAGCTTTCTTT. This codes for CAWKRGTTEAFF.

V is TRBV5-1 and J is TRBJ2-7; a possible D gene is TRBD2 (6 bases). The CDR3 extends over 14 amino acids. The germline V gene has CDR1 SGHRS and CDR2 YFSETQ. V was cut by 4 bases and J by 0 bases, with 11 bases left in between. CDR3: CASSPEGSSYEQYF. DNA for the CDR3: TGCGCCAGCAGCCCGGAGGGGAGCTCCTACGAGCAGTACTTC.

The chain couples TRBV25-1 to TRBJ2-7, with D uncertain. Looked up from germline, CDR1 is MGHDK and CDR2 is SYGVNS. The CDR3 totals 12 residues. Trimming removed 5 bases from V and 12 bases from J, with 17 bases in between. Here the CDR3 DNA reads TGTGCCAGCAGTTTGTCCGGACCCAACCTGTACTTC. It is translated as CASSLSGPNLYF.

CDR3 amino acids: CASSPTTGGVETQYF. CDR3 bases: TGTGCCAGCTCACCAACTACAGGCGGGGTTGAGACCCAGTACTTC. The V and J genes are TRBV18 and TRBJ2-5; D may be TRBD2 (6 bases). CDR1 KGHSH and CDR2 LQKENI come from the germline V gene. The CDR3 extends over 15 amino acids. V was cut by 2 bases and J by 5 bases, with 15 bases left in between.

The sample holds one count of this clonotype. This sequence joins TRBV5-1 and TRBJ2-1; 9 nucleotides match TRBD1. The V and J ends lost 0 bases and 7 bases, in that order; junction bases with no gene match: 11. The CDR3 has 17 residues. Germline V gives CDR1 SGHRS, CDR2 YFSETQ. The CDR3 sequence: CASSLGPTGGAMNEQFF. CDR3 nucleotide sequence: TGCGCCAGCAGCTTGGGTCCAACAGGGGGCGCGATGAATGAGCAGTTCTTC. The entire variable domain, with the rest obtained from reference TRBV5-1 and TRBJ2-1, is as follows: KAGVTQTPRYLIKTRGQQVTLSCSPISGHRSVSWYQQTPGQGLQFLFEYFSETQRNKGNFPGRFSGRQFSNSRSEMNVSTLELGDSALYLCASSLGPTGGAMNEQFFGPGTRLTVL.